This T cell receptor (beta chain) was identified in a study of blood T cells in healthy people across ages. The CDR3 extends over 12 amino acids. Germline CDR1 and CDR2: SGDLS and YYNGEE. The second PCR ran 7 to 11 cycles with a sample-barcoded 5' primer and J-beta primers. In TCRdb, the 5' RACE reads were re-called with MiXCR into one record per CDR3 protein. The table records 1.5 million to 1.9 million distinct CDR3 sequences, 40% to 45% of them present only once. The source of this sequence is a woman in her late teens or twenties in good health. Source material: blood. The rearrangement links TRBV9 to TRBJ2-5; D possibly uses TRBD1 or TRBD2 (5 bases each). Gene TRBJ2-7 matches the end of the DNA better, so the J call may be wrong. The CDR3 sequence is CASSGGGDEQYF. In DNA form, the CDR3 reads TGTGCCAGCAGCGGTGGGGGAGACGAGCAGTACTTC.